This TCR beta chain came from a study of glioma-infiltrating T cells. Study-level background: Presurgical dexamethasone in glioma patients lasted six or fewer days.

Comment on this clonotype: What it binds is unknown.

The iRepertoire nested amplicon-rescue multiplex PCR amplified TCR alpha and beta CDR3s from RNA. In TCRdb, the multiplex PCR reads were re-called with MiXCR into one record per CDR3 protein. The repertoire includes around 350,000 distinct CDR3 sequences, roughly two fifths of them detected once, and approximately 12% sits in the top ten. Trimming cost V 10 bases and J 3 bases; bases outside gene matches: 9. This CDR3 has 14 residues. Looked up from germline, CDR1 is ENHRY and CDR2 is SYGVKD. General study findings and limits: Gliomas, especially low-grade, showed above-expected tissue-blood divergence; non-neoplastic patients showed below. Only very few CDR3 sequences appeared in both tissue and blood.

The specimen sequenced was glioma tissue, nonneoplastic brain tissue, or PBMCs (not recorded which). The sequence came from a human donor with low-grade glioma or glioblastoma, undergoing nonglioma brain surgery, or in good health (not recorded which). V is TRBV10-3 and J is TRBJ1-1; 9 bases line up with TRBD1. CDR3 sequence reads: CATQVQGADTEAFF. CDR3 bases: TGTGCCACACAAGTACAGGGGGCAGACACTGAAGCTTTCTTT.